These 20 T cell receptor beta chains originate from one sample sequenced in a study of shared clonotypes between healthy human individuals. Method: immunoSEQ multiplex PCR; TCRdb's copy keeps in-frame clones and lacks some. The sample includes more than 1.2 million clones, roughly 98.5% of them seen just once. Material for sequencing was naive CD4+ T cells sorted from blood. The subset denotes: CD45RA+ positively selected. Receptor source: a young man in good health.

The genes are TRBV2 and TRBJ2-5; no clear D. Germline V lookup: CDR1 SNHLY, CDR2 FYNNEI. Between the trimmed V and J ends, which lost 6 bases and 5 bases, there was a span of 13 bases. The CDR3 is 13 amino acids. The CDR3 DNA follows: TGTGCCAGCAGCGGAGAGGTAATTGAGACCCAGTACTTC. This gives the protein CASSGEVIETQYF.

The chain recombines TRBV7-9 with TRBJ1-4, with D perhaps matching TRBD1 (6 bases). Trimming cost V 6 bases and J 7 bases, with 15 bases left between them. From germline, CDR1 is SEHNR and CDR2 FQNEAQ (reference sequence). The CDR3 covers 14 residues. CDR3 in amino acids: CASSDGTYSEKLFF. The CDR3 DNA is TGTGCCAGCAGTGACGGGACATACTCTGAAAAACTGTTTTTT.

This chain links TRBV7-9 with TRBJ1-5; 7 bases map to TRBD1. Trimming removed 4 bases from V and 5 bases from J; junction bases left unmatched: 5. The CDR3 covers 14 residues. Germline CDR1 is SEHNR and CDR2 is FQNEAQ (reference sequence). The CDR3: CASSSRQGHQPQHF. DNA of the CDR3: TGTGCCAGCAGCTCGCGACAGGGCCATCAGCCCCAGCATTTT.

The V gene is TRBV5-4, the J gene TRBJ2-1; the match to TRBD1 covers 10 bases. V shed 4 bases, J shed 8 bases, and the junction held 18 bases outside the gene matches. CDR1 is SGHNT, CDR2 YYREEE, per germline (reference sequence). The CDR3 is made up of 18 amino acids. In nucleotides, the CDR3 is TGTGCCAGCAGCAGGGTCGGGACAGGGGATCTTGAGGTCGATGAGCAGTTCTTC. Residues: CASSRVGTGDLEVDEQFF.

Note on this clone: Distinct nucleotide sequences in the sample also encode this CDR3. The J gene is TRBJ2-1, the V gene TRBV6-5; 10 nucleotides align to TRBD1. The CDR3 has 15 residues. V shed 0 bases and J 6 bases; nucleotides not matched to a gene: 2. Germline V lookup: CDR1 MNHEY, CDR2 SVGAGI. Here the CDR3 reads CASSYSGTGANEQFF. As DNA, the CDR3 is TGTGCCAGCAGTTACTCGGGGACAGGGGCCAATGAGCAGTTCTTC.

V and J are TRBV5-4 and TRBJ2-3; D remains ambiguous. With 1 base removed from V and 10 bases from J, the gap between germline ends came to 16 bases. The germline V gene encodes CDR1 SGHNT and CDR2 YYREEE (reference sequence). The CDR3 runs 14 residues. CDR3 DNA: TGTGCCAGCAGCTTGTCCCCGACTGATCACCCGCAGTATTTT. This gives the protein CASSLSPTDHPQYF.

The chain links TRBV5-5 to TRBJ2-7, with 15 positions matching TRBD2. V gave up 2 bases and J gave up 5 bases; unmatched junction bases: 5. The CDR3 is 16 amino acids. Germline loops: CDR1 SGHKS, CDR2 YYEKEE (reference sequence). The CDR3 region is CASSFGLAGGFDEQYF. CDR3 DNA sequence: TGTGCCAGCAGCTTTGGACTAGCGGGAGGGTTCGACGAGCAGTACTTC.

The J gene is TRBJ2-6, the V gene TRBV27; D unclear. Trimming left V 4 bases short and J 1 base short, with 11 bases between. Germline V gene lookup returns CDR1 MNHEY and CDR2 SMNVEV (reference sequence). This CDR3 is 16 amino acids long. CDR3: CASSSRSGSGANVLTF. The DNA of the CDR3 is TGTGCCAGCAGTTCAAGGTCGGGTTCTGGGGCCAACGTCCTGACTTTC. The variable domain in full, with the rest retrieved from reference TRBV27 and TRBJ2-6, is EAQVTQNPRYLITVTGKKLTVTCSQNMNHEYMSWYRQDPGLGLRQIYYSMNVEVTDKGDVPEGYKVSRKEKRNFPLILESPSPNQTSLYFCASSSRSGSGANVLTFGAGSRLTVL.

The V and J genes are TRBV5-1 and TRBJ1-2; D uncertain. Germline lookup yields CDR1 SGHRS and CDR2 YFSETQ. The CDR3 runs 14 residues. Trimming left V 0 bases short and J 2 bases short, with 8 bases between. The CDR3 DNA is TGCGCCAGCAGCTTGGCCGGCGGCAACTATGGCTACACCTTC. Amino acid sequence: CASSLAGGNYGYTF.

A remark on this clone: Distinct nucleotide sequences in the sample also encode this CDR3. The V and J genes are TRBV5-1 and TRBJ2-2; 9 bases agree with TRBD2. Germline CDR1 is SGHRS and CDR2 is YFSETQ. The CDR3 has 16 amino acids. J gave up 2 bases and V 3 bases, and 5 bases lay outside the gene matches. In DNA, the CDR3 is TGCGCCAGCAGCTCATCCGGGACTAGCAACACCGGGGAGCTGTTTTTT. The encoded protein is CASSSSGTSNTGELFF.

V is TRBV27 and J is TRBJ1-5; 9 nucleotides agree with TRBD1. Germline CDR1 MNHEY, CDR2 SMNVEV (reference sequence). This CDR3 has 18 residues. The V segment lost 5 bases and the J segment 1 base; nucleotides outside the gene matches: 12. CDR3 bases: TGTGCCAGCAGTCCCCGGGGACAGGGTTGGATCAGCAATCAGCCCCAGCATTTT. Translating it yields CASSPRGQGWISNQPQHF.

The chain is built from TRBV21-1 and TRBJ2-7. TRBV21-1 corresponds to a pseudogene. This CDR3 comprises 12 residues. CDR3 amino acids: CASSKVDYEQYF. As DNA, the CDR3 is TGTGCCAGCAGCAAAGTGGACTACGAGCAGTACTTC.

This chain uses TRBV18 with TRBJ2-7; D call uncertain. CDR1 and CDR2 (germline): KGHSH, LQKENI. Trimming left V 3 bases short and J 2 bases short, with 11 bases between. CDR3 size: 14 residues. The CDR3 protein is CASSPTVSAYEQYF. The DNA of the CDR3 is TGTGCCAGCTCACCCACCGTATCCGCCTACGAGCAGTACTTC.

The chain links TRBV4-3 to TRBJ2-2; 9 nucleotides agree with TRBD1. The CDR3 totals 15 residues. Germline-derived CDR1 and CDR2 are LGHNA and YSLEER. V shed 2 bases, J shed 14 bases, and the junction held 12 bases outside the gene matches. The CDR3 here is CASSQRLTGGAELFF. As DNA, the CDR3 is TGCGCCAGCAGCCAAAGACTAACAGGGGGCGCCGAACTGTTTTTT.

This chain connects TRBV5-6 to TRBJ2-7; possible D gene TRBD2, 6 bases. Trimming removed 4 bases at V and 4 bases at J, with 18 bases between. The length of the CDR3 is 15 residues. Germline assignment: CDR1 SGHDT and CDR2 YYEEEE. The CDR3 region is CASSGVVGGPYEQYF. The DNA of the CDR3 is TGTGCCAGCAGCGGGGTTGTTGGAGGGCCATACGAGCAGTACTTC.

The CDR3, as DNA: TGCGCCAGCAGCTTGGTAGGCGCCCCAGGGAGAGAAAAACTGTTTTTT. It is translated as CASSLVGAPGREKLFF. The chain employs TRBV5-1 and TRBJ1-4, with TRBD1 as a possible D gene (5 bases). Trimming shortened V by 0 bases and J by 8 bases, and 17 bases separated the two germline ends. This CDR3 spans 16 amino acids. The germline V gene has CDR1 SGHRS and CDR2 YFSETQ.

The chain employs TRBV11-2 and TRBJ2-1, with 9 positions matching TRBD1. The CDR3 runs to 16 residues. V lost 4 bases, J lost 8 bases, and 12 bases stayed unmatched. Germline V CDR1 and CDR2: SGHAT, FQNNGV. In DNA form, the CDR3 reads TGTGCCAGCAGCTCCGGGACAGGGCCGTCACTCGATGAGCAGTTCTTC. It encodes CASSSGTGPSLDEQFF.

V and J are TRBV5-1 and TRBJ2-7; TRBD2 agrees at 14 bases. This CDR3 comprises 16 residues. Germline lookup yields CDR1 SGHRS and CDR2 YFSETQ. V shed 5 bases, J shed 2 bases, and the junction held 6 bases outside the gene matches. The CDR3 region is CASRPGLAGATYEQYF. CDR3 coding DNA: TGCGCCAGCAGACCGGGACTAGCGGGAGCAACCTACGAGCAGTACTTC.

This chain uses TRBV28 with TRBJ2-7; 9 nucleotides match TRBD2. This CDR3 region has 15 residues. Germline V gene lookup returns CDR1 MDHEN and CDR2 SYDVKM. V shed 2 bases and J 3 bases; nucleotides not matched to a gene: 5. The CDR3 sequence: CASSLMREGLYEQYF. The CDR3 region has the DNA TGTGCCAGCAGTTTAATGCGGGAGGGCCTCTACGAGCAGTACTTC. The whole variable domain, filled in from reference TRBV28 and TRBJ2-7, reads DVKVTQSSRYLVKRTGEKVFLECVQDMDHENMFWYRQDPGLGLRLIYFSYDVKMKEKGDIPEGYSVSREKKERFSLILESASTNQTSMYLCASSLMREGLYEQYFGPGTRLTVT.

V is TRBV7-9 and J is TRBJ2-1; D is unresolved. Trimming cost V 4 bases and J 10 bases, with 14 bases left between them. CDR3 length: 13 residues. CDR1 is SEHNR and CDR2 is FQNEAQ in the germline V gene (reference sequence). CDR3 region: CASSSVRASEQFF. The CDR3 coding sequence is TGTGCCAGCAGCTCCGTCCGGGCCTCAGAGCAGTTCTTC.